Below are 18 T cell receptor beta chains sequenced from a single sample in a study of T cell responses to AZD1222 COVID-19 vaccine. Clones were read by immunoSEQ multiplex PCR, and TCRdb kept only the in-frame ones, dropping some. The sample lists 65,000 to 95,000 clones; 90% to 95% were seen once. The input for sequencing was peripheral blood, taken on day 0 of MenACWY control vaccination. The source of these receptors is an adult in good health.

The chain joins TRBV7-2 to TRBJ2-7, with TRBD2 matching 10 bases. The germline V gene encodes CDR1 SGHTA and CDR2 FQGNSA. This CDR3 contains 16 residues. The ends lost 0 bases at V and 3 bases at J; junction bases unmatched: 5. CDR3 bases: TGTGCCAGCAGCTTAGCGAAGCGGGAGGGTTACTACGAGCAGTACTTC. Its translation is CASSLAKREGYYEQYF.

V usage is TRBV7-9 and J usage is TRBJ2-7, with TRBD1 matching 8 bases. From germline, CDR1 is SEHNR and CDR2 FQNEAQ (reference sequence). V trimming: 3 bases; J trimming: 2 bases; junction bases outside the gene matches: 9. This CDR3 contains 16 residues. Here the CDR3 DNA reads TGTGCCAGCAGCTTTTCAGGGGGCGAGAGGACCTACGAGCAGTACTTC. As protein: CASSFSGGERTYEQYF.

DNA for the CDR3: TGTGCCAGCAGCTTGCCCGACAGGGTGAACACTGAAGCTTTCTTT. The encoded protein is CASSLPDRVNTEAFF. The V gene is TRBV5-6, the J gene TRBJ1-1, with 7 bases aligning to TRBD1. The CDR3 spans 15 residues. Unmatched junction bases numbered 3, after V lost 1 base and J lost 0 bases. The germline gives CDR1 SGHDT, CDR2 YYEEEE. Full variable domain (remainder filled in from reference TRBV5-6 and TRBJ1-1): DAGVTQSPTHLIKTRGQQVTLRCSPKSGHDTVSWYQQALGQGPQFIFQYYEEEERQRGNFPDRFSGHQFPNYSSELNVNALLLGDSALYLCASSLPDRVNTEAFFGQGTRLTVV.

The chain is built from TRBV29-1 and TRBJ2-3; 10 nucleotides match TRBD2. V gave up 4 bases and J gave up 3 bases; unmatched junction bases: 7. From germline, CDR1 is SQVTM and CDR2 ANQGSEA. CDR3 length equals 15 residues. The CDR3 sequence: CSVAVPSGRTDTQYF. The DNA for the CDR3 is TGCAGCGTTGCAGTCCCTAGCGGGAGAACAGATACGCAGTATTTT.

The chain links TRBV6-2 or TRBV6-3 to TRBJ2-3; D ambiguous. The CDR3 totals 15 residues. Germline V gives CDR1 MNHEY, CDR2 SVGEGT. Trimming took 5 bases from V and 0 from J, leaving 12 bases between them. CDR3 region: CASSGILTSTDTQYF. The DNA for the CDR3 is TGTGCCAGCAGTGGAATCCTGACTAGCACAGATACGCAGTATTTT.

This sequence joins TRBV27 and TRBJ2-3; D is unclear. The CDR3 has 15 residues. Trimming took 7 bases from V and 3 from J, leaving 17 bases between them. Germline values: CDR1 MNHEY, CDR2 SMNVEV (reference sequence). The CDR3 DNA reads as TGTGCCAGCACGAGACTTTCCGTAGGGACAGATACGCAGTATTTT. Its translation is CASTRLSVGTDTQYF.

J is TRBJ1-3 and V is TRBV6-5; no firm D call. CDR3 length: 14 residues. Between the trimmed V and J ends, which lost 6 bases and 7 bases, there was a span of 16 bases. Per the germline V gene, CDR1 is MNHEY and CDR2 is SVGAGI. The CDR3 loop is CASSHTTDGNTIYF. DNA of the CDR3: TGTGCCAGCAGCCATACGACGGACGGGAACACCATATATTTT.

This clone was observed once. The CDR3 DNA follows: TGTGCCAGCAGCCCGACCGGGCCCGGCAATCAGCCCCAGCATTTT. Translating it yields CASSPTGPGNQPQHF. The chain combines TRBV6-2 or TRBV6-3 with TRBJ1-5; D remains ambiguous. Between the trimmed V and J ends, which lost 6 bases and 2 bases, there was a span of 14 bases. Germline CDR1 MNHEY, CDR2 SVGEGT. The CDR3 loop spans 15 amino acids.

The chain carries TRBV2 and TRBJ1-1; a possible D gene is TRBD1 (5 bases). Germline lookup yields CDR1 SNHLY and CDR2 FYNNEI. With 2 bases removed from V and 10 bases from J, the gap between germline ends came to 14 bases. This CDR3 contains 13 residues. CDR3 sequence (DNA): TGTGCCAGCAGTGAAAACCGGGGCCAGGGAGCTTTCTTT. Translation: CASSENRGQGAFF. Looking up the rest from reference TRBV2 and TRBJ1-1 gives the full variable domain: EPEVTQTPSHQVTQMGQEVILRCVPISNHLYFYWYRQILGQKVEFLVSFYNNEISEKSEIFDDQFSVERPDGSNFTLKIRSTKLEDSAMYFCASSENRGQGAFFGQGTRLTVV.

The CDR3 nucleotides are TGTGCCAGCAGTGAGGGACCGTCCTACGAGCAGTACTTC. Amino acid sequence: CASSEGPSYEQYF. The chain employs TRBV2 and TRBJ2-7; the D gene could be TRBD1 or TRBD2 (5 bases each). Per germline, CDR1 SNHLY and CDR2 FYNNEI. Trimming took 3 bases from V and 1 from J, leaving 7 bases between them. This CDR3 has 13 amino acids.

The chain joins TRBV30 to TRBJ2-5; no clear D. From germline, CDR1 is GTSNPN and CDR2 SVGIG (reference sequence). V was clipped by 1 base and J by 7 bases, with 13 bases between them. This CDR3 has 13 residues. CDR3 sequence (DNA): TGTGCCTGGAGTGGTAAGCCGGGCGGGACCCAGTACTTC. It codes for CAWSGKPGGTQYF.

V is TRBV6-2 or TRBV6-3 and J is TRBJ2-1; TRBD1 aligns across 7 bases. The germline CDR1 and CDR2 sequences are MNHEY and SVGEGT. The CDR3 contains 14 residues. V shed 5 bases, J shed 4 bases, and the junction held 5 bases outside the gene matches. CDR3 loop: CASSGTAQYNEQFF. The CDR3, as DNA: TGTGCCAGCAGTGGGACAGCCCAATACAATGAGCAGTTCTTC.

This rearrangement joins TRBV5-4 to TRBJ2-1; the match to TRBD2 covers 9 bases. The CDR3 runs to 16 residues. The ends lost 2 bases at V and 10 bases at J; junction bases unmatched: 13. Per the germline V gene, CDR1 is SGHNT and CDR2 is YYREEE (reference sequence). The DNA of the CDR3 is TGTGCCAGCAGCTTCATGCGGGGGGGCGAGGTCAAAGAGCAGTTCTTC. Its translation: CASSFMRGGEVKEQFF.

The genes are TRBV5-4 and TRBJ2-2, with 8 bases identical to TRBD2. The CDR3 is 16 amino acids. Germline assignment: CDR1 SGHNT and CDR2 YYREEE (reference sequence). Trimming removed 4 bases from V and 2 bases from J; junction bases left unmatched: 7. The DNA for the CDR3 is TGTGCCAGCAGCCGAGGGACTAGATATAACACCGGGGAGCTGTTTTTT. Residues: CASSRGTRYNTGELFF.

The rearrangement joins TRBV6-6 to TRBJ1-4; 10 nucleotides align to TRBD1. The CDR3 extends over 15 amino acids. Germline V gene data show CDR1 as MNHNY and CDR2 as SVGAGI (reference sequence). V trimming: 4 bases; J trimming: 8 bases; junction bases outside the gene matches: 7. The CDR3 DNA reads as TGTGCCAGCAGTTGGACGACAGGGGGCGAAGAAAAACTGTTTTTT. Protein product: CASSWTTGGEEKLFF.

The chain joins TRBV11-2 to TRBJ1-2; possibly TRBD1 for D (5 bases). The CDR3 totals 12 residues. Germline V lookup: CDR1 SGHAT, CDR2 FQNNGV. Trimming shortened V by 4 bases and J by 7 bases, and 10 bases separated the two germline ends. CDR3 in amino acids: CASSSGRLGYTF. The DNA for the CDR3 is TGTGCCAGCAGCTCGGGGCGTCTTGGCTACACCTTC.

The chain couples TRBV29-1 to TRBJ2-1, with D perhaps assigned TRBD1 or TRBD2 (5 bases each). Germline V lookup: CDR1 SQVTM, CDR2 ANQGSEA. V was clipped by 6 bases and J by 0 bases, with 15 bases between them. The CDR3 totals 15 residues. CDR3 residues: CSVKRGASSYNEQFF. DNA of the CDR3: TGCAGCGTCAAGAGGGGTGCCAGCTCCTACAATGAGCAGTTCTTC.

The chain links TRBV9 to TRBJ1-3; D ambiguous. The CDR3 length is 16 residues. Trimming shortened V by 0 bases and J by 0 bases, and 10 bases separated the two germline ends. Germline CDR1 is SGDLS and CDR2 is YYNGEE. CDR3 amino acids: CASSVGQRSSGNTIYF. The CDR3 nucleotides read TGTGCCAGCAGCGTAGGCCAGAGGAGCTCTGGAAACACCATATATTTT.